This T cell receptor (beta chain) appears in the sequencing data of a study of cytomegalovirus exposure and HLA in healthy donors. Study-wide points: Sequencing likely produced, as an artifact, a cluster of highly shared sequence variants. In a later analysis, a genetic analysis reported fewer productive-TCR N-insertions in an Asian-associated ancestry cluster than the cohort average.

With respect to this clone: Its specificity is not known.

PCR used 60 Vbeta primers and 13 Jbeta primers. Generated by immunoSEQ multiplex PCR, the TCRdb table keeps only in-frame clones and is missing some. This sample carries 160,000 or so clones, over 70% of them seen once, and the ten largest clones take 1.3%. V was trimmed by 0 bases and J by 4 bases, leaving 8 bases between them. Germline CDR1 SGHDT, CDR2 YYEEEE. There are 14 residues in the CDR3. Sequencing was carried out using PBMCs. The chain is built from TRBV5-6 and TRBJ1-3; D uncertain. The receptor's source is a man between 50 and 59 years old in good health and CMV-seropositive. CDR3 DNA sequence: TGTGCCAGCAGCTTGGATCCCTCCGGAAACACCATATATTTT. Translated: CASSLDPSGNTIYF.